A single sample gave rise to the 10 T cell receptor beta chains below, sequenced in a study of T cells in Graves' hyperthyroidism and ophthalmopathy. TCR beta CDR3 regions were amplified from RNA. During a first-round RT-PCR of the TCR CDR3, the HTBI primer set was used. Each CDR3 protein is one row after TCRdb ran MiXCR on the multiplex PCR reads. Of roughly 510,000 distinct CDR3 sequences in the sample, under 25% are singletons; the top ten hold around a quarter. Specimen: blood. The receptors originated from a man aged 18 to 30 with Graves' hyperthyroidism.

This clonotype has a count of ten or more. This chain links TRBV27 with TRBJ1-1; no firm D call. The germline V gene encodes CDR1 MNHEY and CDR2 SMNVEV (reference sequence). The V and J ends lost 3 bases and 10 bases respectively, with 18 bases between them. This CDR3 is 14 amino acids long. CDR3 in DNA: TGTGCCAGCAGTTTTGGTTACGGCGGCGTGGCAGCTTTCTTT. Amino acids: CASSFGYGGVAAFF.

This clonotype was counted many times. The gene calls are TRBV30 and TRBJ2-2; D gene unclear. The CDR3 spans 12 residues. With 0 bases removed from V and 5 bases from J, the gap between germline ends came to 4 bases. The germline V gene has CDR1 GTSNPN and CDR2 SVGIG (reference sequence). The DNA for the CDR3 is TGTGCCTGGAGTGTCAGAACCGGGGAGCTGTTTTTT. Translated: CAWSVRTGELFF.

This clonotype was seen more than once but under ten times. The J gene is TRBJ2-5, the V gene TRBV20-1; TRBD2 aligns across 8 bases. The CDR3 has 14 residues. V was pared by 5 bases and J by 5 bases, with 10 bases of the junction left unmatched. Per germline, CDR1 DFQATT and CDR2 SNEGSKA (reference sequence). The CDR3 nucleotides read TGCAGTGCTTTTCGGGGGGGCTATGGGGAGACCCAGTACTTC. It codes for CSAFRGGYGETQYF.

The chain employs TRBV12-3 or TRBV12-4 and TRBJ2-5, with 9 positions matching TRBD1. CDR3 size: 18 residues. The junction had 17 bases not matched to a gene; V was cut back by 2 bases and J by 7 bases. CDR3 amino acids: CASSLTLTGGILRRTQYF. CDR3 coding DNA: TGTGCCAGCAGTTTAACACTAACAGGGGGCATCCTGAGACGGACCCAGTACTTC.

The chain is built from TRBV28 and TRBJ2-7; D is possibly TRBD2 (5 bases). This CDR3 is built from 12 residues. Between the trimmed V and J ends, which lost 1 base and 7 bases, there was a span of 8 bases. Germline assignment: CDR1 MDHEN and CDR2 SYDVKM. The CDR3 coding sequence is TGTGCCAGCAGTTTATCATCGGGGGAGCAGTACTTC. This gives the protein CASSLSSGEQYF.

This clonotype was seen at least ten times. DNA for the CDR3: TGTGCCAGCAGTCTTCCCGGACAAGCGATCTATGGCTACACCTTC. It encodes CASSLPGQAIYGYTF. The genes are TRBV12-3 or TRBV12-4 and TRBJ1-2; tentative D call: TRBD1 (5 bases). The CDR3 runs to 15 residues. The V end was cut by 5 bases, the J end by 4 bases, with 17 bases between.

This chain links TRBV30 with TRBJ1-1; D is perhaps TRBD1 (6 bases). Germline CDR1 GTSNPN, CDR2 SVGIG (reference sequence). The CDR3 contains 13 residues. Trimming took off 5 bases at V and 5 bases at J, with 15 bases between the two ends. CDR3 region: CAWSPGAGTEAFF. CDR3 sequence (DNA): TGTGCCTGGTCCCCAGGGGCGGGGACTGAAGCTTTCTTT.

This chain connects TRBV7-9 to TRBJ1-1; no clear D gene. Germline lookup yields CDR1 SEHNR and CDR2 FQNEAQ (reference sequence). V lost 7 bases and J lost 8, with 17 bases in between. The CDR3 loop spans 13 amino acids. CDR3 bases: TGTGCCAGCAATATCTTAGTGGGAGACGAAGCTTTCTTT. Amino acid sequence: CASNILVGDEAFF.

This clonotype has a handful of counts. J is TRBJ1-3 and V is TRBV30; D remains unclear. V was trimmed by 3 bases and J by 11 bases, leaving 17 bases between them. The CDR3 is 13 residues long. CDR1 is GTSNPN and CDR2 is SVGIG in the germline V gene (reference sequence). The CDR3 is CAWREPGIEAIYF. In nucleotides, the CDR3 is TGTGCCTGGAGAGAACCGGGGATAGAGGCCATATATTTT. Full variable domain (missing parts from reference TRBV30 and TRBJ1-3): SQTIHQWPATLVQPVGSPLSLECTVEGTSNPNLYWYRQAAGRGLQLLFYSVGIGQISSEVPQNLSASRPQDRQFILSSKKLLLSDSGFYLCAWREPGIEAIYFGEGSWLTVV.

Of note for this clonotype: A read error may explain this, as a much larger clone is one base away. The V call is TRBV6-4, the J call TRBJ2-5; D is perhaps TRBD1 or TRBD2 (5 bases each). Germline CDR1 is MRHNA and CDR2 is SNTAGT. V shed 4 bases and J shed 12 bases, with 9 bases lying between them. The CDR3 spans 10 residues. The CDR3 coding sequence is TGTGCCAGCAGTGCCGGGGCCAAGTACTTC. It translates to CASSAGAKYF.